This T cell receptor beta chain was retrieved from a study of blood T cell repertoires in COVID-19. Study information: Sample material is recorded as cDNA or gDNA derived from T cells, B-cell-depleted T cells, or PBMCs.

Germline values: CDR1 SGHRS, CDR2 YFSETQ. Losses at the gene ends were 0 bases for V and 7 bases for J; bases not matched to a gene: 12. The CDR3 spans 17 residues. The cohort comprised adults aged roughly 18 to 100 years residing in about two dozen US areas. Only in-frame clones appear in the TCRdb table, and some are missing; sequencing was by immunoSEQ multiplex PCR. The repertoire includes under 200,000 clones, roughly 80% of them detected once, and roughly 12% sits in the top ten. The chain carries TRBV5-1 and TRBJ2-7; 11 positions match TRBD2. This receptor was obtained from a man aged 50 or older who had recovered from COVID-19. The sample was PBMCs or T cells enriched from blood (not recorded which). The CDR3 coding sequence is TGCGCCAGCAGCTTGGCGGCTAGCGGGGGGCGTACGGGTGAGCAGTACTTC. This codes for CASSLAASGGRTGEQYF.